This T cell receptor beta chain was identified during a study of cytomegalovirus exposure and HLA in healthy donors. Study overall: The 120 or so validation repertoires were produced on the same platform as the 650 or so repertoires of the first cohort. This was reported in a later analysis.

Study-level points and caveats: In vitro work confirmed that a few CMV-associated chains recognize CMV antigens. Subsequent analysis revealed that first-cohort TCR clusters tended to co-occur in the approximately 120 validation repertoires.

Profiling relied on immunoSEQ multiplex PCR, and the TCRdb table lists in-frame clones only, not all of them. In the table there are about 130,000 clones, about 80% of which are singletons. The length of the CDR3 is 14 residues. CDR1 is MNHEY and CDR2 is SVGAGI in the germline V gene. V lost 4 bases and J lost 8, with 17 bases in between. A note on this clone: Its specificity is not known.

Sequences were obtained from PBMCs. The receptor comes from a young man in good health and CMV-seropositive. This chain links TRBV6-5 with TRBJ1-2; a weak D match, TRBD1 (5 bases). CDR3 in DNA: TGTGCCAGCAGTTTGCAGGGAGGGCTGGAGGGCTACACCTTC. Translated: CASSLQGGLEGYTF.